Listed below are T cell receptor beta chains from one sample, sequenced in a study of cytomegalovirus exposure and HLA in healthy donors. TCRdb's table, derived via immunoSEQ multiplex PCR, lists solely in-frame clones and lacks some. This sample has a few hundred thousand clones, with roughly two thirds found just once. Sample: PBMCs. These receptors all come from a female donor in good health and CMV-seronegative. Each CDR3 is given with its conserved first and last residue. A D gene is named only where the DNA matches it firmly. Some rows mark clone size as missing; the rest say once, few, many or name a class of expanded clone.

v_call	j_call	d_call	clone_size	cdr3_nt	cdr3_aa
TRBV19	TRBJ1-5	.	once	TGTGCCAGTAGTATCGCGCTCAATCAGCCCCAGCATTTT	CASSIALNQPQHF
TRBV7-9	TRBJ1-2	TRBD1	.	TGTGCCAGCAGCTCGTACAGGGGGCCCTATGGCTACACCTTC	CASSSYRGPYGYTF
TRBV5-1	TRBJ2-7	.	.	TGCGCCAGCAGCAACCCTTCCCTGTCCGAGCAGTACTTC	CASSNPSLSEQYF
TRBV5-1	TRBJ2-5	TRBD2	once	TGCGCCAGCAGCTATATAGCGGGAGCTTGGGAGACCCAGTACTTC	CASSYIAGAWETQYF
TRBV11-3	TRBJ1-3	.	.	TGTGCCAGCAGCCCACGCGGACAGACCAACTCTGGAAACACCATATATTTT	CASSPRGQTNSGNTIYF
TRBV6-5	TRBJ1-2	TRBD1	.	TGTGCCAGCAGCCTAACAGGGGGCGCAGATGGCTACACCTTC	CASSLTGGADGYTF
TRBV14	TRBJ1-2	.	.	TGTGCCAGCAGCCAAGCGCGGAGCGCCTTGACGAGGGGCTACACCTTC	CASSQARSALTRGYTF
TRBV6-1	TRBJ2-1	.	few	TGTGCCAGCAGTGAAGGCTTTCGCGGAACCTACAATGAGCAGTTCTTC	CASSEGFRGTYNEQFF
TRBV5-6	TRBJ1-6	TRBD1	.	TGTGCCAGCAGCATTGGACAGGGCAATTCACCCCTCCACTTT	CASSIGQGNSPLHF
TRBV5-6	TRBJ2-1	TRBD2	.	TGTGCCAGCAGCTACTACCGGGAGGAGTACAATGAGCAGTTCTTC	CASSYYREEYNEQFF
TRBV7-9	TRBJ1-1	TRBD1	.	TGTTCCAGCAGCTTACCCGGGACAGGGCAGAACACTGAAGCTTTCTTT	CSSSLPGTGQNTEAFF
TRBV28	TRBJ2-7	TRBD2	few	TGTGCCAGCACCAAACGTAGGCCTAGCGGGATGAAGGAGCAGTACTTC	CASTKRRPSGMKEQYF
TRBV2	TRBJ1-1	.	few	TGTGCCAGCAGTGAAAATGGGGCCGGGGGTGAAGCTTTCTTT	CASSENGAGGEAFF
TRBV19	TRBJ2-5	.	.	TGTGCCAGTACCCCCGGGACAAACGGCGGAGAGACCCAGTACTTC	CASTPGTNGGETQYF
TRBV19	TRBJ1-5	TRBD1	.	TGTGCCAGTACTAGACAGGGAGGACAGCCCCAGCATTTT	CASTRQGGQPQHF
TRBV14	TRBJ2-2	TRBD1	.	TGTGCCAGCAGCCCTCACAGGGGGACAAACACCGGGGAGCTGTTTTTT	CASSPHRGTNTGELFF
TRBV19	TRBJ2-1	TRBD2	.	TGTGCCAGTAGTTTAGCGGGAGGGGATGAGCAGTTCTTC	CASSLAGGDEQFF
TRBV10-2	TRBJ1-2	TRBD1	.	TGCGCCAGCAGTGAATGGACAGGGGCACGTGTCGGCTATGGCTACACCTTC	CASSEWTGARVGYGYTF
TRBV9	TRBJ2-1	.	.	TGTGCCAGCAGCGTAGCCCAGGGACACCCTGGGGACAATGAGCAGTTCTTC	CASSVAQGHPGDNEQFF
TRBV7-6	TRBJ2-7	TRBD2	.	TGTGCCAGCAGCATAAACCAGCGGGGTTCTACCTACGAGCAGTACTTC	CASSINQRGSTYEQYF
TRBV7-2	TRBJ1-3	.	few	TGTGCCAGCAGCCCTCGACGGCAGCCGCGGGGAAACACCATATATTTT	CASSPRRQPRGNTIYF
TRBV5-1	TRBJ1-1	TRBD1	.	TGCGCCAGCAGTCAAGGACAGGGGCCGCTCAAGAACACTGAAGCTTTCTTT	CASSQGQGPLKNTEAFF
TRBV7-9	TRBJ1-1	TRBD1	.	TGTGCCAGCAGTCCACCCTTGACAGGGCACACTGAAGCTTTCTTT	CASSPPLTGHTEAFF
TRBV19	TRBJ2-1	.	.	TGTGCCAGTAGTGGCCAGGGGTACAATGAGCAGTTCTTC	CASSGQGYNEQFF
TRBV30	TRBJ1-1	.	few	TGTGCCTGGAGCGGCGGCCGGAACACTGAAGCTTTCTTT	CAWSGGRNTEAFF
TRBV7-9	TRBJ1-5	.	.	TGTTCCAGCAGCTCTGAGGGCAATCAGCCCCAGCATTTT	CSSSSEGNQPQHF
TRBV11-2	TRBJ2-3	TRBD1	.	TGTGCCAGCAGCCCCCCGGGACAGGGACGCACAGATACGCAGTATTTT	CASSPPGQGRTDTQYF
TRBV7-3	TRBJ2-7	TRBD1	.	TGTGCCAGCAGTCCGGGACAGGGGCCGGCCGAGCAGTACTTC	CASSPGQGPAEQYF
TRBV4-1	TRBJ2-7	.	.	TGCGCCAGCAGCCAAGATTGGCAGGGCACCTACGAGCAGTACTTC	CASSQDWQGTYEQYF
TRBV11-3	TRBJ2-7	TRBD2	.	TGTGCCAGCAGCTTAGGACTAGCTTACGAGCAGTACTTC	CASSLGLAYEQYF
TRBV18	TRBJ2-7	.	.	TGTGCCAGCTCACCACAGACAGGCTACGAGCAGTACTTC	CASSPQTGYEQYF
TRBV5-1	TRBJ2-1	TRBD2	.	TGCGCCAGCAGCTTGGTGGCGGGAGGGGGCAATGAGCAGTTCTTC	CASSLVAGGGNEQFF
TRBV25-1	TRBJ2-3	TRBD2	few	TGTGCCAGCAGTGAAGGGTTTAGCGGGAGTGGTGATACGCAGTATTTT	CASSEGFSGSGDTQYF
TRBV19	TRBJ2-2	TRBD1	.	TGTGCCAGTAGTCCCGGACAGGGGTCGAACACCGGGGAGCTGTTTTTT	CASSPGQGSNTGELFF
TRBV11-3	TRBJ2-1	.	once	TGTGCCAGCAGCTTAAACGAGGGTGAGCAGTTCTTC	CASSLNEGEQFF
TRBV30	TRBJ2-1	TRBD1	.	TGTGCCTGGACCGGGACAGGGGGATACAATGAGCAGTTCTTC	CAWTGTGGYNEQFF
TRBV9	TRBJ1-1	.	.	TGTGCCAGCAGCGTAGCTATGAGGGCGACTGAAGCTTTCTTT	CASSVAMRATEAFF
TRBV7-2	TRBJ2-3	TRBD2	.	TGTGCCAGCAGCTTAGAGCTAGCGGTAGATACGCAGTATTTT	CASSLELAVDTQYF
TRBV28	TRBJ2-7	TRBD2	few	TGTGCCAGCAGTTTATACACTAGCGGGAGGCTCACCTCCTACGAGCAGTACTTC	CASSLYTSGRLTSYEQYF
TRBV15	TRBJ2-5	.	few	TGTGCCACCAGCCGGGAGAAAGAGACCCAGTACTTC	CATSREKETQYF
TRBV7-9	TRBJ1-2	.	.	TGTGCCAGCAGCTTAGCCCGCCCCGGGGTCCGCTATGGCTACACCTTC	CASSLARPGVRYGYTF
TRBV10-3	TRBJ2-7	TRBD1	.	TGTGCCATCAGTGCCGCGGACAGGGGGGAAGCTTACGAGCAGTACTTC	CAISAADRGEAYEQYF
TRBV11-3	TRBJ2-1	.	once	TGTGCCAGCAGCCAGGTGTACAATGAGCAGTTCTTC	CASSQVYNEQFF
TRBV29-1	TRBJ2-1	.	.	TGCAGCGTTAAAAATCCCTGGCGGGAAAGCTCCTACAATGAGCAGTTCTTC	CSVKNPWRESSYNEQFF
TRBV6-5	TRBJ2-7	.	.	TGTGCCAGCAGTTACCTGAACGGTGCATCGTACGAGCAGTACTTC	CASSYLNGASYEQYF
TRBV9	TRBJ1-2	.	few	TGTGCCAGCAGCGCCTTACAGTCTGACTATGGCTACACCTTC	CASSALQSDYGYTF
TRBV29-1	TRBJ2-5	TRBD1	.	TGCAGCGTGGTACAGGGGCAAGAGACCCAGTACTTC	CSVVQGQETQYF